The 11 T cell receptor beta chains below were found in one sample sequenced in a study of T-cell reconstitution after alpha-beta-depleted transplantation in children. During its preparation, the TCRbeta library received unique molecular identifiers. Each CDR3 protein gets one entry after TCRdb re-called the PCR reads with MiXCR. Of 380,000 or so distinct CDR3 sequences listed, roughly 13% are singletons. Sequencing used PBMCs, obtained from the stem cell graft. The receptors come from a human donor who donated a stem cell graft to a child with Fanconi anemia.

This clonotype was observed at least ten times. J is TRBJ1-1 and V is TRBV7-8, with 7 positions matching TRBD1. There are 15 residues in the CDR3. Germline V CDR1 and CDR2: SGHVS, FQNEAQ. With 5 bases clipped from V and 0 bases from J, the junction kept 6 bases outside the gene matches. The CDR3 DNA reads as TGTGCCAGCAGCAAGGGACAGCCGTTGAACACTGAAGCTTTCTTT. Amino acids: CASSKGQPLNTEAFF.

This clonotype came up many times. V usage is TRBV5-1 and J usage is TRBJ2-2; D is perhaps TRBD1 or TRBD2 (5 bases each). This CDR3 spans 15 amino acids. V was cut by 1 base and J by 4 bases, with 11 bases left in between. Looked up from germline, CDR1 is SGHRS and CDR2 is YFSETQ. The CDR3 coding sequence is TGCGCCAGCAGCTTGTCTGGGACGGGCACCGGGGAGCTGTTTTTT. It translates to CASSLSGTGTGELFF.

The rearrangement links TRBV10-3 to TRBJ2-1; D uncertain. Trimming cost V 2 bases and J 5 bases, with 10 bases left between them. The length of the CDR3 is 14 residues. The germline V gene has CDR1 ENHRY and CDR2 SYGVKD. Here the CDR3 reads CAISERQYDNEQFF. The CDR3 coding sequence is TGTGCCATCAGTGAGAGGCAGTATGACAATGAGCAGTTCTTC.

The chain employs TRBV30 and TRBJ2-5, with D unresolved. V lost 0 bases and J 5 bases, leaving 4 bases between the germline ends. The CDR3 covers 11 residues. Germline V lookup: CDR1 GTSNPN, CDR2 SVGIG (reference sequence). The CDR3 sequence is CAWSVGETQYF. For the CDR3, the DNA is TGTGCCTGGAGTGTGGGGGAGACCCAGTACTTC.

This clonotype was seen repeatedly, ten times or more. V is TRBV14 and J is TRBJ1-4; possibly TRBD1 for D (5 bases). V lost 4 bases and J lost 6, with 9 bases in between. The CDR3 consists of 13 residues. The V gene's germline CDR1 is SGHDN and CDR2 FVKESK. Here the CDR3 reads CASSRDGYEKLFF. CDR3 in DNA: TGTGCCAGCAGCCGGGACGGGTATGAAAAACTGTTTTTT.

This clonotype was seen ten or more times. The chain uses TRBV20-1 and TRBJ2-1; 7 nucleotides agree with TRBD1. This CDR3 contains 16 residues. The germline gives CDR1 DFQATT, CDR2 SNEGSKA (reference sequence). The V gene end was trimmed by 3 bases and the J gene end by 3 bases; junction bases not matched to a gene: 11. CDR3 in DNA: TGCAGTGCTAGGGGGGTAGGGGCAGGGGGCTACAATGAGCAGTTCTTC. Amino acid sequence: CSARGVGAGGYNEQFF.

This rearrangement joins TRBV7-9 to TRBJ2-1, with 8 bases aligning to TRBD1. The CDR3 extends over 16 amino acids. Germline-derived CDR1 and CDR2 are SEHNR and FQNEAQ (reference sequence). V was pared by 4 bases and J by 6 bases, with 11 bases of the junction left unmatched. The DNA of the CDR3 is TGTGCCAGCAGCTCCGTACGGACAGGGAGAGGCAATGAGCAGTTCTTC. It encodes CASSSVRTGRGNEQFF.

This sequence joins TRBV24-1 and TRBJ2-1; TRBD2 matches 11 bases. Looked up from germline, CDR1 is KGHDR and CDR2 is SFDVKD. V lost 3 bases, J lost 1 base, and 4 bases stayed unmatched. This CDR3 contains 17 residues. CDR3 loop: CATSDTASGGSYNEQFF. The CDR3 nucleotides are TGTGCCACCAGTGATACCGCTAGCGGGGGGTCCTACAATGAGCAGTTCTTC.

V and J are TRBV4-3 and TRBJ1-1; maybe TRBD1 (6 bases). The CDR3 runs 13 residues. In germline, CDR1 is LGHNA, CDR2 YSLEER. The V end lost 3 bases, the J end lost 5 bases, and 10 bases lay between the germline ends. This chain's CDR3 is CASSQSGVTEAFF. The CDR3 coding sequence is TGCGCCAGCAGCCAGTCAGGGGTAACTGAAGCTTTCTTT.

CDR3 sequence: CASSWSSYGYTF. CDR3 nucleotide sequence: TGTGCCAGCAGTTGGAGTTCCTATGGCTACACCTTC. The rearrangement links TRBV12-3 or TRBV12-4 to TRBJ1-2; no clear D. V lost 4 bases to trimming and J lost 4 bases, with 7 bases between them. The CDR3 extends over 12 amino acids.

Ten or more counts support this clonotype. The chain employs TRBV12-3 or TRBV12-4 and TRBJ1-6; 8 nucleotides match TRBD1. The CDR3 contains 15 residues. V dropped 5 bases and J dropped 6; count of bases not matched to a gene: 6. The CDR3 region is CASSLSDRANSPLHF. The CDR3 nucleotides are TGTGCCAGCAGTCTATCGGACAGGGCTAATTCACCCCTCCACTTT.